This T cell receptor beta chain was documented in a study of cytomegalovirus exposure and HLA in healthy donors. For the study at large: Researchers previously reported finding some 110 million unique TCR beta sequences from roughly 200 million T cells.

Notes on this clone: Its antigen is still unknown.

Overall study findings and caveats: Analysis performed later showed TCR beta chains linked to HLA being more clonally expanded than equally common others. Segments of the TCR beta V type were, in most cases, productive about 90% or about 30% of the time in an earlier analysis. Available immune exposure information was restricted to CMV serostatus only.

The germline V gene encodes CDR1 KGHSH and CDR2 LQKENI. The CDR3 sequence is 15 residues long. Trimming left V 5 bases short and J 2 bases short, with 16 bases between. The PCR had 60 Vbeta and 13 Jbeta primers. Profiling relied on immunoSEQ multiplex PCR, and the TCRdb table lists in-frame clones only, not all of them. Altogether about 170,000 clones are present, around four fifths being singletons, with the ten largest covering more than 1%. This TCR derives from a boy aged 2 to 10 in good health and CMV-seronegative. Sequences were obtained from PBMCs. The chain combines TRBV18 with TRBJ2-7; weak D call: TRBD1 (6 bases). The CDR3 nucleotides are TGTGCCAGCTCAGATCAGGGCCAGGGGCCCTACGAGCAGTACTTC. This encodes CASSDQGQGPYEQYF.